This T cell receptor (beta chain) was documented in a study of CD8+CD57+ T cells in acquired aplastic anemia. Template material for TCR beta VDJ and CDR3 profiling consisted of genomic DNA. Via MiXCR, TCRdb re-called the reads, giving one row per CDR3 protein. The data hold 180,000 or so distinct CDR3 sequences, with approximately 48% observed a single time. This clonotype was recorded at least ten times. Between the trimmed V and J ends, which lost 5 bases and 3 bases, there was a span of 19 bases. The CDR3 consists of 17 residues. Germline V gene lookup returns CDR1 SGHVS and CDR2 FQNEAQ. Patients who underwent sequencing had shown CD8+CD57+ cell expansion by flow cytometry.

The specimen sequenced was sorted CD4+, CD8+, or CD8+CD57+ T cells (not recorded which) from PBMCs. The TCR was taken from a human donor with aplastic anemia. The V call is TRBV7-8, the J call TRBJ2-2; the D gene is possibly TRBD1 (7 bases). In DNA, the CDR3 is TGTGCCAGCAGCCGAACACGACAGGGACTCGACACCGGGGAGCTGTTTTTT. Amino acid sequence: CASSRTRQGLDTGELFF.